This T cell receptor beta chain comes out of a study of technical replicates of blood from a handful of donors. V was cut by 0 bases and J by 5 bases, with 11 bases left in between. The CDR3 is made up of 15 amino acids. Germline-derived CDR1 and CDR2 are SGHNT and YYREEE (reference sequence). Using immunoSEQ multiplex PCR, the repertoire was profiled, and TCRdb retains in-frame clones only, with some absent. The data hold some 77,000 clones, with over 90% observed a single time. The origin of this receptor is a human donor in good health. Sequencing input: T cells isolated from PBMCs. The chain links TRBV5-4 to TRBJ1-4, with D perhaps TRBD1 (6 bases). Written as DNA, the CDR3 is TGTGCCAGCAGCTTGGGCGGTAGGGGGAATGAAAAACTGTTTTTT. This encodes CASSLGGRGNEKLFF.